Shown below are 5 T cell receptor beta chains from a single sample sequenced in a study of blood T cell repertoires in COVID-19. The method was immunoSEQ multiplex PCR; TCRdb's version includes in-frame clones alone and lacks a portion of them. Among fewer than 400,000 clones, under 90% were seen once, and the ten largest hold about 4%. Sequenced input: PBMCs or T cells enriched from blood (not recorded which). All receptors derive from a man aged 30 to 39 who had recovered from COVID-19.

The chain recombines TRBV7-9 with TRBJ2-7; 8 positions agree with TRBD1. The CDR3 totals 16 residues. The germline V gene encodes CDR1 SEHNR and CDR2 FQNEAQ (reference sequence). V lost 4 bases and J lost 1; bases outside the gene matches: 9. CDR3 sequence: CASSSAADRVSYEQYF. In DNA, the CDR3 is TGTGCCAGCAGCTCCGCGGCGGACAGGGTATCCTACGAGCAGTACTTC.

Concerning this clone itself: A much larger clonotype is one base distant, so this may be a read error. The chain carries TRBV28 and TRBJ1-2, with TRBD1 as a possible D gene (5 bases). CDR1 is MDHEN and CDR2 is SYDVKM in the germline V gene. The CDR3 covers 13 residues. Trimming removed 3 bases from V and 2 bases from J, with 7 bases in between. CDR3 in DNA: TGTGCCAGCAGTTTGCAGGGAAACTATGGCTACACCTTC. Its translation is CASSLQGNYGYTF.

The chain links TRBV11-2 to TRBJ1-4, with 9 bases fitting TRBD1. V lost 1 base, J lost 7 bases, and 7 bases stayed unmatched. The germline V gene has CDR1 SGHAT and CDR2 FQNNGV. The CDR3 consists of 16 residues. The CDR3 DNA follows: TGTGCCAGCAGCTTAGGAGGGACAGGGAGGGGTGAAAAACTGTTTTTT. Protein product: CASSLGGTGRGEKLFF.

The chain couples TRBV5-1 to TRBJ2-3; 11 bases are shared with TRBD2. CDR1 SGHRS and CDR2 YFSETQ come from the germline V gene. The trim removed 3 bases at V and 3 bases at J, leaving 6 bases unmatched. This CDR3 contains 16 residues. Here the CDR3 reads CASSSFSGGATDTQYF. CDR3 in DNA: TGCGCCAGCAGCTCCTTTAGCGGGGGGGCGACAGATACGCAGTATTTT.

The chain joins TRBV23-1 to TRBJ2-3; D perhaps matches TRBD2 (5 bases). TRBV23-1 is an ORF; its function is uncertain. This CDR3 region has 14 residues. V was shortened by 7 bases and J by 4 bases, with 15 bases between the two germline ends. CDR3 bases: TGCGCCAGCACATACCGCCCGGAGGCAGATACGCAGTATTTT. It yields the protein CASTYRPEADTQYF.